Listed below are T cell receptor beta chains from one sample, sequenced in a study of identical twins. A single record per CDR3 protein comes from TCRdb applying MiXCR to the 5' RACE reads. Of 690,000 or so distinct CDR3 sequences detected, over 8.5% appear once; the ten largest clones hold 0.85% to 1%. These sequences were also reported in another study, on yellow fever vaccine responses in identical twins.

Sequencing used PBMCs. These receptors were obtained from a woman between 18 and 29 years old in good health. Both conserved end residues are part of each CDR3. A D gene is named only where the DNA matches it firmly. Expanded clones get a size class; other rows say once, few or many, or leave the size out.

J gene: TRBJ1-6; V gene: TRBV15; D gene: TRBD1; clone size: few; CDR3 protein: CATSRDLGQNSPLHF; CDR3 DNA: TGTGCCACCAGCAGAGATCTGGGACAGAATTCACCCCTCCACTTT
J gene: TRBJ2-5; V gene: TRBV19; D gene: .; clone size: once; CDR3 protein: CATRGSFQETQYF; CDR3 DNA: TGTGCCACCCGGGGGAGTTTCCAAGAGACCCAGTACTTC
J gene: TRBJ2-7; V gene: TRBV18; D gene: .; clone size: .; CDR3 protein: CASSPLPQGPDEQYF; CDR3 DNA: TGTGCCAGCTCACCACTCCCCCAGGGGCCGGACGAGCAGTACTTC
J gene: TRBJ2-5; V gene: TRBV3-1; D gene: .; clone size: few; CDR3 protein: CASSLRTEKETQYF; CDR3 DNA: TGTGCCAGCAGCCTCCGGACGGAGAAGGAGACCCAGTACTTC
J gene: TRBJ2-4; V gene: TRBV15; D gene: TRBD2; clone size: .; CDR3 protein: CATSRRLAGGEDIQYF; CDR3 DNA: TGTGCCACCAGCAGGCGACTAGCGGGGGGGGAGGACATTCAGTACTTC
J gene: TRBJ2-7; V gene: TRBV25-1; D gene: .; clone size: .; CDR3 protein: CASSEFLYGEQYF; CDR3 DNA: TGTGCCAGCAGTGAATTTCTGTATGGGGAGCAGTACTTC
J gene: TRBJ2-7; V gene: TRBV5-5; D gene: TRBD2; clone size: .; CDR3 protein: CASSCPIAGLDEQYF; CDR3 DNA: TGTGCCAGCAGCTGCCCAATAGCGGGACTCGACGAGCAGTACTTC
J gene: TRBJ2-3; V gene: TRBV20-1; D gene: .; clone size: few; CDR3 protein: CSAGVWNGGTDTQYF; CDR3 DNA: TGCAGTGCTGGAGTTTGGAACGGGGGCACAGATACGCAGTATTTT
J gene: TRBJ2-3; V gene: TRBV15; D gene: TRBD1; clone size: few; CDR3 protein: CATSRYPGQGADTQYF; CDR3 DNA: TGTGCCACCAGCAGGTATCCGGGACAGGGGGCAGATACGCAGTATTTT
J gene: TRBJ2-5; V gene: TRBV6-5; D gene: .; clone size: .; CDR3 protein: CASSYIRAAQETQYF; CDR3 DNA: TGTGCCAGCAGTTACATACGGGCCGCACAAGAGACCCAGTACTTC
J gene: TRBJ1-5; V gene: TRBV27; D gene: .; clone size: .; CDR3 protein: CASSLGALSRQPQHF; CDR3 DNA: TGTGCCAGCAGTTTAGGGGCCCTTAGCAGGCAGCCCCAGCATTTT
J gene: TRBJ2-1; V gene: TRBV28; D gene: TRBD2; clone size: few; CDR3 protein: CASSPRWRLAGVNEQFF; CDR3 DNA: TGTGCCAGCAGTCCTCGCTGGAGACTAGCGGGAGTTAATGAGCAGTTCTTC
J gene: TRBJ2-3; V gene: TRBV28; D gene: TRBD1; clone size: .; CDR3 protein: CASSPYHLGTDKTDTQYF; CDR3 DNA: TGTGCCAGCAGTCCTTACCACCTGGGGACAGACAAAACAGATACGCAGTATTTT
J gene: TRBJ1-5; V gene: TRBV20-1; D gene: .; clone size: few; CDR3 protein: CSARKAGSNQPQHF; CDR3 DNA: TGCAGTGCTCGGAAGGCAGGGAGCAATCAGCCCCAGCATTTT
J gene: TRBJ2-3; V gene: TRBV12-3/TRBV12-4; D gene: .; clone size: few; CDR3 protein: CASRQTGKGNTDTQYF; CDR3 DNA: TGTGCCAGCAGGCAAACCGGGAAAGGCAACACAGATACGCAGTATTTT
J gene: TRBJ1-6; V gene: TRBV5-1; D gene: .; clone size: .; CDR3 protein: CASTPSGSNSPLHF; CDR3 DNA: TGCGCCAGCACACCCTCCGGGTCTAATTCACCCCTCCACTTT
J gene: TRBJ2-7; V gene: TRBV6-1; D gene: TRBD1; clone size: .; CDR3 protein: CASSRTGLSSREQYF; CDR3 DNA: TGTGCCAGCAGTCGGACAGGGCTATCCTCTAGGGAGCAGTACTTC
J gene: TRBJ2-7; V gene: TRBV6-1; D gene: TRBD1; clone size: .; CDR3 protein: CASQRQGITPGEQYF; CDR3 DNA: TGTGCCAGTCAGAGACAGGGAATCACCCCGGGGGAGCAGTACTTC
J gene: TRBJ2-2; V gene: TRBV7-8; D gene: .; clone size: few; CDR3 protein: CASRLTQLMNTGELFF; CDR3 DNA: TGTGCCAGCAGGCTTACGCAGTTGATGAACACCGGGGAGCTGTTTTTT
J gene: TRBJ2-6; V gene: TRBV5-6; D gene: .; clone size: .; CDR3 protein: CASSGVGSGANVLTF; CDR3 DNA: TGTGCCAGCAGCGGCGTGGGCTCTGGGGCCAACGTCCTGACTTTC
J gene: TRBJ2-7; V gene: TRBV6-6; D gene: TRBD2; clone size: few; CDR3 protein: CASKASGSWEYF; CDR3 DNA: TGTGCCAGCAAGGCTAGCGGGAGCTGGGAGTACTTC
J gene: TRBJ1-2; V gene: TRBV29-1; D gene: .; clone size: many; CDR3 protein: CSVRGTEAAYENYGYTF; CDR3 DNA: TGCAGCGTGAGGGGGACCGAGGCGGCTTACGAGAACTATGGCTACACCTTC
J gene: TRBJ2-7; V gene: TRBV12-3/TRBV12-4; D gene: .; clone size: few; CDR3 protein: CASSERTTYEQYF; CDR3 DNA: TGTGCCAGCAGTGAAAGGACTACCTACGAGCAGTACTTC
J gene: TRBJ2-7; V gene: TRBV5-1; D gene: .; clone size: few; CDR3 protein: CASRLEGNYEQYF; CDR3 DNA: TGCGCCAGCAGATTAGAGGGGAACTACGAGCAGTACTTC
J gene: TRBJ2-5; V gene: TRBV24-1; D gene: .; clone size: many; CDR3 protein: CATSAPGTLHETQYF; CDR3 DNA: TGTGCCACCAGTGCCCCCGGGACCCTACATGAGACCCAGTACTTC
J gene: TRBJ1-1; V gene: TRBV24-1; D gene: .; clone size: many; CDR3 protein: CATSDLGRGYTNTEAFF; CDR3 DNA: TGTGCCACCAGTGATTTGGGCAGGGGCTATACTAACACTGAAGCTTTCTTT
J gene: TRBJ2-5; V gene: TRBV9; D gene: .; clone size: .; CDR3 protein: CASSVAGLQETQYF; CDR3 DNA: TGTGCCAGCAGCGTAGCCGGACTCCAAGAGACCCAGTACTTC
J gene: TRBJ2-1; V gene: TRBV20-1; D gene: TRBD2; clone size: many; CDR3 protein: CSARRLAGDPSYNEQFF; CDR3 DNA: TGCAGTGCTAGAAGGCTAGCGGGAGATCCCTCCTACAATGAGCAGTTCTTC
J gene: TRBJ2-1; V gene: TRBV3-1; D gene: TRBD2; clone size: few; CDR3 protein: CASSTRTSINEQFF; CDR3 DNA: TGTGCCAGCAGCACACGGACTAGCATTAATGAGCAGTTCTTC
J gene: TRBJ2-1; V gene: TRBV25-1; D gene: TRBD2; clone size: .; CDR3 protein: CASSETLGRATTEQFF; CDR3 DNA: TGTGCCAGCAGTGAAACATTGGGGAGGGCCACTACGGAGCAGTTCTTC
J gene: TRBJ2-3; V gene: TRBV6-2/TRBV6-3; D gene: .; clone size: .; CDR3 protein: CASSRDLSSGTQYF; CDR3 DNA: TGTGCCAGCAGCCGGGATTTATCATCGGGTACGCAGTATTTT
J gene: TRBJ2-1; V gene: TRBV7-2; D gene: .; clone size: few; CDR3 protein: CASSLLTGHNEQFF; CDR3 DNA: TGTGCCAGCAGCTTATTAACAGGGCACAATGAGCAGTTCTTC
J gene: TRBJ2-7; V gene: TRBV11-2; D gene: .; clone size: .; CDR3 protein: CASSSPGTPTYEQYF; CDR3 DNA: TGTGCCAGCAGCTCGCCCGGGACCCCAACCTACGAGCAGTACTTC
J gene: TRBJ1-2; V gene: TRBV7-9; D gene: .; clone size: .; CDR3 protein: CASLLHGGYYGYTF; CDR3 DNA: TGTGCCAGCCTATTACACGGGGGGTACTATGGCTACACCTTC
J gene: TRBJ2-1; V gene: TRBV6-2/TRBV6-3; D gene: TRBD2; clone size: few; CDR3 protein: CASSYSPASGGPYNEQFF; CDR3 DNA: TGTGCCAGCAGTTACTCACCGGCTAGCGGGGGTCCCTACAATGAGCAGTTCTTC
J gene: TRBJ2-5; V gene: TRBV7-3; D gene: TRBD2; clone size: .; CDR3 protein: CASSFDPRLAGGQKTQYF; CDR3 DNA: TGTGCCAGCAGCTTCGACCCAAGACTAGCGGGGGGGCAAAAGACCCAGTACTTC
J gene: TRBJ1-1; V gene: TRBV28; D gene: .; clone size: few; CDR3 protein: CASSYQGLVTEAFF; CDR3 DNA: TGTGCCAGCAGTTACCAGGGGTTGGTCACTGAAGCTTTCTTT
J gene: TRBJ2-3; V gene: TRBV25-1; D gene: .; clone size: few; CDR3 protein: CASSEFADTQYF; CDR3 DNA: TGTGCCAGCAGTGAATTCGCAGATACGCAGTATTTT
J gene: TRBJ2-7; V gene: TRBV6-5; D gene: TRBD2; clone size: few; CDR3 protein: CASSYGGRAYEQYF; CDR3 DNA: TGTGCCAGCAGTTACGGCGGGAGGGCCTACGAGCAGTACTTC
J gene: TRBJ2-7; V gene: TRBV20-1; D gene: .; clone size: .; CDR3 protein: CSARRDRPYEQYF; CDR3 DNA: TGCAGTGCTAGGCGGGACAGACCCTACGAGCAGTACTTC
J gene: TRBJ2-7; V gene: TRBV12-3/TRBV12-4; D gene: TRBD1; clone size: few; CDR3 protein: CASSLTGGREQYF; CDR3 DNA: TGTGCCAGCAGTTTGACAGGGGGGCGCGAGCAGTACTTC
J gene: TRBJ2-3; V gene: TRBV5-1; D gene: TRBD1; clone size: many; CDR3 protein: CASSQDRGRTDTQYF; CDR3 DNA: TGCGCCAGCAGCCAAGACAGGGGAAGGACAGATACGCAGTATTTT
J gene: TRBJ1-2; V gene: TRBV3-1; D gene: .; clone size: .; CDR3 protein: CASSRGVGYGYTF; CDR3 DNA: TGTGCCAGCAGCCGGGGCGTTGGCTATGGCTACACCTTC
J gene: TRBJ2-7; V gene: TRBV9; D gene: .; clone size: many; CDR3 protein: CASSVGGAPYEQYF; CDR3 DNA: TGTGCCAGCAGCGTTGGGGGGGCACCCTACGAGCAGTACTTC
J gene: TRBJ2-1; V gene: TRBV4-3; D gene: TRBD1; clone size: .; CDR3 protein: CASSQRPGGLSSYNEQFF; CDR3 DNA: TGCGCCAGCAGCCAGAGACCAGGGGGCTTGAGCTCCTACAATGAGCAGTTCTTC
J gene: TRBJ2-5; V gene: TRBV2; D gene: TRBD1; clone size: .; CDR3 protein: CASSRGLYETQYF; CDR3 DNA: TGTGCCAGCAGCAGGGGGTTGTATGAGACCCAGTACTTC
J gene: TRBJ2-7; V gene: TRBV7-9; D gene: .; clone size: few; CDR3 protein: CASSFSRGNDEQYF; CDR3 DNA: TGTGCCAGCAGCTTTTCCAGGGGTAACGACGAGCAGTACTTC
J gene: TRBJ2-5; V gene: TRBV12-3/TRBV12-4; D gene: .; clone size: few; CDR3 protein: CASSPEEITETQYF; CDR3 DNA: TGTGCCAGCAGTCCCGAGGAAATCACTGAGACCCAGTACTTC
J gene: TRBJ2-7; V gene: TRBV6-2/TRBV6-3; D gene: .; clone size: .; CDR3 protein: CASRDPPQRTRTYEQYF; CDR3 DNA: TGTGCCAGCAGAGACCCCCCCCAGCGGACTCGAACCTACGAGCAGTACTTC
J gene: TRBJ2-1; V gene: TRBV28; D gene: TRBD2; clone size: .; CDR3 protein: CASSLYPSGQPLNEQFF; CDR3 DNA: TGTGCCAGCAGTTTATACCCTAGCGGACAACCCCTCAATGAGCAGTTCTTC
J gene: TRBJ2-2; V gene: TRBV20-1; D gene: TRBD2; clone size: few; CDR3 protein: CSARGTSGNTGELFF; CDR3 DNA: TGCAGTGCTAGAGGGACTAGCGGGAACACCGGGGAGCTGTTTTTT